This T cell receptor (beta chain) was sequenced during a study of CD8+CD57+ T cells in acquired aplastic anemia. Whole-study results and caveats: Found in both controls and patients were some 31 CD8+ CDR3 sequences.

The TCR beta profiling, which covered VDJ combination and CDR3 sequence, was carried out using genomic DNA as the template. TCRdb reanalysed the reads using MiXCR and keeps one entry per CDR3 protein. The table includes some 200,000 distinct CDR3 sequences, under 55% detected once. At least ten counts were recorded for this clonotype. Its antigen is not known. Patients included in sequencing had previously demonstrated CD8+CD57+ cell expansion by flow cytometry. This CDR3 has 13 residues. V was pared by 7 bases and J by 5 bases, with 14 bases between. The sequencing sample was made of sorted CD4+, CD8+, or CD8+CD57+ T cells (not recorded which) from PBMCs. The V gene is TRBV12-3 or TRBV12-4, the J gene TRBJ1-1; possible D gene TRBD1, 6 bases. This sequence originates from a human donor with aplastic anemia. CDR3 sequence (DNA): TGTGCCAGCACTACAACAGGGCGAACTGAAGCTTTCTTT. It translates to CASTTTGRTEAFF.